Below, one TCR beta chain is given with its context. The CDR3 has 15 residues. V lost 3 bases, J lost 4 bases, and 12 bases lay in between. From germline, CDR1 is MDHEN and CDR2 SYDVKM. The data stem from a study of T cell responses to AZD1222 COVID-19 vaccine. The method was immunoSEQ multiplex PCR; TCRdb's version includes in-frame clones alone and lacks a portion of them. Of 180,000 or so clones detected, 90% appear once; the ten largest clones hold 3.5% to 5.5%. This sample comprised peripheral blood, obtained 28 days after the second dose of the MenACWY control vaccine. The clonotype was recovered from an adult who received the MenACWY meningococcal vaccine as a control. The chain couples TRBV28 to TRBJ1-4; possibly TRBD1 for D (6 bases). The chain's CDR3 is CASSFGRTVNEKLFF. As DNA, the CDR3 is TGTGCCAGCAGTTTTGGCAGGACAGTTAATGAAAAACTGTTTTTT.